The 32 T cell receptor beta chains presented below share a single source sample, sequenced in a study of cytotoxic CD8 clonotypes in ibrutinib-treated CLL (dated by TCRdb to the early 2020s). Libraries were built with the immunoSEQ multiplex PCR assay. The source is immuneACCESS, and TCRdb retained only in-frame sequences with V and J called. Part of the clones is not carried over; for the studies checked, unresolved V genes explain less than half of this, and the remainder is unexplained. Present in this sample are about 300,000 clones, approximately 76% of which were seen just once. Approximately 5.6% of the sample is in the top ten clones. This specimen's time point label, interpreted: progressive disease on ibrutinib. This sample comprised PBMCs, obtained at disease progression, from a patient treated with ibrutinib. Receptor source: a human donor with chronic lymphocytic leukemia.

The chain has TRBV5-1 and TRBJ1-1, with D perhaps matching TRBD1 (5 bases). Germline V gene sequence: CDR1 SGHRS, CDR2 YFSETQ. V was cut by 0 bases and J by 1 base, with 13 bases left in between. This CDR3 has 16 residues. CDR3 bases: TGCGCCAGCAGCTTGGCCCGGGGGGTATCGAACACTGAAGCTTTCTTT. This codes for CASSLARGVSNTEAFF.

This clone appeared a few times. The chain joins TRBV7-9 to TRBJ2-7; possible D gene TRBD1, 5 bases. The CDR3 runs to 14 residues. Germline V gene lookup returns CDR1 SEHNR and CDR2 FQNEAQ (reference sequence). The germline V and J ends were trimmed by 5 bases and 2 bases, with 13 bases remaining between them. In DNA, the CDR3 is TGTGCCAGCAGCCACAGGACGGCCCCCTACGAGCAGTACTTC. Residues: CASSHRTAPYEQYF.

This clone turned up a few times. The chain carries TRBV25-1 and TRBJ2-1; D gene uncertain. Trimming took 5 bases from V and 3 from J, leaving 5 bases between them. Germline assignment: CDR1 MGHDK and CDR2 SYGVNS. The CDR3 covers 12 residues. This CDR3 is CASSISYNEQFF. The CDR3 DNA reads TGTGCCAGCAGTATTAGCTACAATGAGCAGTTCTTC.

The chain recombines TRBV7-3 with TRBJ2-2; 8 nucleotides line up with TRBD2. CDR1 is SGHTA and CDR2 is FQGTGA in the germline V gene. The CDR3 spans 16 residues. J lost 0 bases, V lost 2 bases, and 2 bases had no gene match. The CDR3 sequence: CASSLRGGTNTGELFF. In DNA, the CDR3 is TGTGCCAGCAGCTTACGCGGGGGGACGAACACCGGGGAGCTGTTTTTT.

J is TRBJ2-1 and V is TRBV7-3; D may correspond to TRBD1 or TRBD2 (5 bases each). Trimming took 3 bases from V and 5 from J, leaving 35 bases between them. The CDR3 loop spans 22 amino acids. Germline lookup yields CDR1 SGHTA and CDR2 FQGTGA. This CDR3 reads CASSFDVGDRVGRVWAHNEQFF. The CDR3 region has the DNA TGTGCCAGCAGCTTCGACGTGGGGGACCGGGTAGGGCGTGTTTGGGCCCACAATGAGCAGTTCTTC.

This chain links TRBV4-1 with TRBJ2-1; D tentatively fits TRBD1 or TRBD2 (6 bases each). The length of the CDR3 is 17 residues. V lost 0 bases to trimming and J lost 0 bases, with 12 bases between them. Germline CDR1 reads MGHRA; CDR2 reads YSYEKL. CDR3: CASSQDGGGSSYNEQFF. The CDR3 DNA is TGCGCCAGCAGCCAAGATGGAGGGGGGAGCTCCTACAATGAGCAGTTCTTC.

J is TRBJ1-6 and V is TRBV7-6, with D perhaps matching TRBD1 (5 bases). The CDR3 length is 22 residues. CDR1 SGHVS and CDR2 FNYEAQ come from the germline V gene. V lost 1 base to trimming and J lost 6 bases, with 31 bases between them. CDR3: CASSLVPGIRSLGSGFNSPLHF. In nucleotides, the CDR3 is TGTGCCAGCAGCTTAGTCCCAGGGATCAGGAGCCTCGGGTCGGGGTTTAATTCACCCCTCCACTTT.

This clone was observed a handful of times. The chain uses TRBV5-6 and TRBJ1-4; 8 bases map to TRBD1. With V trimmed by 3 bases and J by 7 bases, 8 bases remained unmatched. The CDR3 is 15 amino acids. Germline CDR1 SGHDT, CDR2 YYEEEE. CDR3 protein: CASSSRTGWVEKLFF. The CDR3, as DNA: TGTGCCAGCAGCTCCCGGACAGGGTGGGTTGAAAAACTGTTTTTT.

This rearrangement joins TRBV6-5 to TRBJ2-2; no clear D. V gave up 0 bases and J gave up 9 bases, with 11 bases separating them. The CDR3 extends over 14 amino acids. Germline V CDR1 and CDR2: MNHEY, SVGAGI. The CDR3 DNA follows: TGTGCCAGCAGTTACTCGAAAGGGCCGTGGGAGCTGTTTTTT. Amino acid sequence: CASSYSKGPWELFF.

This clone occurred a few times. V is TRBV7-2 and J is TRBJ2-3; 7 nucleotides match TRBD2. This CDR3 has 14 amino acids. From germline, CDR1 is SGHTA and CDR2 FQGNSA. Losses at the gene ends were 4 bases for V and 2 bases for J; bases not matched to a gene: 3. The CDR3 nucleotides are TGTGCCAGCAGCTGGGGACTATCCACAGATACGCAGTATTTT. Residues: CASSWGLSTDTQYF.

The rearrangement links TRBV20-1 to TRBJ2-7; D is unclear. Per the germline V gene, CDR1 is DFQATT and CDR2 is SNEGSKA (reference sequence). The V and J ends lost 5 bases and 3 bases respectively, with 8 bases between them. This CDR3 has 11 amino acids. The chain's CDR3 is CSAPMGYEQYF. The CDR3 DNA reads TGCAGTGCTCCTATGGGCTACGAGCAGTACTTC.

The chain combines TRBV5-1 with TRBJ2-7; a weak D match, TRBD2 (6 bases). The germline gives CDR1 SGHRS, CDR2 YFSETQ. The CDR3 extends over 13 amino acids. Trimming removed 0 bases from V and 7 bases from J, with 11 bases in between. As DNA, the CDR3 is TGCGCCAGCAGCTTGGTCATTGGAGGGGAGCAGTACTTC. It specifies CASSLVIGGEQYF.

The V and J genes are TRBV29-1 and TRBJ2-2; perhaps TRBD2 as D (6 bases). This CDR3 has 13 amino acids. The V gene's germline CDR1 is SQVTM and CDR2 ANQGSEA. The V and J ends lost 3 bases and 5 bases respectively, with 10 bases between them. The CDR3 region has the DNA TGCAGCGTTGATAAGGCGGGGACCGGGGAGCTGTTTTTT. Translating gives CSVDKAGTGELFF.

The rearrangement joins TRBV5-1 to TRBJ2-7, with a tentative D call TRBD1 (6 bases). The germline V gene encodes CDR1 SGHRS and CDR2 YFSETQ. V was clipped by 4 bases and J by 2 bases, with 10 bases between them. The CDR3 runs 13 residues. CDR3 in DNA: TGCGCCAGCAGCACCTGGACAGCCTACGAGCAGTACTTC. This gives the protein CASSTWTAYEQYF.

The rearrangement links TRBV4-1 to TRBJ1-1, with no clear D. Trimming cost V 1 base and J 1 base, with 10 bases left between them. This CDR3 is 15 amino acids long. Germline lookup yields CDR1 MGHRA and CDR2 YSYEKL. Written as DNA, the CDR3 is TGCGCCAGCAGCCAAGGGCCCGACGGGAACACTGAAGCTTTCTTT. Translating gives CASSQGPDGNTEAFF.

The chain joins TRBV10-1 to TRBJ1-1, with 9 bases identical to TRBD1. The CDR3 is 15 residues long. CDR1 is WNHNN, CDR2 SYGVQD, per germline (reference sequence). Trimming took 5 bases from V and 4 from J; bases not matched to a gene: 8. CDR3 DNA: TGCGCCAGCAGTCCCGGGACAGGGTTGGGCACTGAAGCTTTCTTT. Translated: CASSPGTGLGTEAFF.

As to this clone: One junction end does not reproduce the germline sequence, and a read error may be involved. The chain links TRBV28 to TRBJ2-1, with 8 positions matching TRBD2. The length of the CDR3 is 14 residues. Germline V gene sequence: CDR1 MDHEN, CDR2 SYDVKM. CDR3 residues: CASNLAGRYNEQFF. CDR3 coding DNA: TGTGCCAGCAATTTAGCGGGAAGGTACAATGAGCAGTTCTTC.

The V and J genes are TRBV9 and TRBJ1-1; D is ambiguous. The germline gives CDR1 SGDLS, CDR2 YYNGEE. V was pared by 4 bases and J by 8 bases, with 9 bases between. The CDR3 totals 11 residues. CDR3 bases: TGTGCCAGCAGCCCCCGAGAGGAAGCTTTCTTT. Protein: CASSPREEAFF.

This chain connects TRBV5-5 to TRBJ2-1, with D uncertain. Per the germline V gene, CDR1 is SGHKS and CDR2 is YYEKEE (reference sequence). Trimming cost V 0 bases and J 4 bases, with 8 bases left between them. The CDR3 contains 14 residues. CDR3 bases: TGTGCCAGCAGCTTGGATATTGGTTACAATGAGCAGTTCTTC. Its protein is CASSLDIGYNEQFF.

The sample holds a few counts of this clone. The chain links TRBV5-1 to TRBJ1-2; D is unresolved. V lost 0 bases and J lost 3, with 9 bases in between. Germline V gene sequence: CDR1 SGHRS, CDR2 YFSETQ. The CDR3 consists of 14 residues. The DNA of the CDR3 is TGCGCCAGCAGCTTGGCCGGCAGCTACTATGGCTACACCTTC. Its translation: CASSLAGSYYGYTF.

The rearrangement links TRBV10-3 to TRBJ2-3; the match to TRBD2 covers 8 bases. The CDR3 covers 18 residues. Trimming removed 4 bases from V and 6 bases from J; junction bases left unmatched: 18. Germline V lookup: CDR1 ENHRY, CDR2 SYGVKD. The CDR3 sequence: CAISAGRGGGRETDTQYF. The CDR3 region has the DNA TGTGCCATCAGTGCCGGGAGAGGCGGGGGGCGCGAGACGGATACGCAGTATTTT.

V usage is TRBV9 and J usage is TRBJ2-7; 11 bases align to TRBD2. The CDR3 is 16 amino acids. The ends lost 4 bases at V and 1 base at J; junction bases unmatched: 7. Germline assignment: CDR1 SGDLS and CDR2 YYNGEE. CDR3 loop: CASSPRLAGPSYEQYF. The CDR3 DNA follows: TGTGCCAGCAGCCCGAGACTAGCGGGACCTTCCTACGAGCAGTACTTC. Combining the CDR3 with reference TRBV9 and TRBJ2-7 gives the whole variable domain DSGVTQTPKHLITATGQRVTLRCSPRSGDLSVYWYQQSLDQGLQFLIQYYNGEERAKGNILERFSAQQFPDLHSELNLSSLELGDSALYFCASSPRLAGPSYEQYFGPGTRLTVT.

Remarks on this clone: The same CDR3 arises from other DNA sequences in this sample as well. The genes are TRBV15 and TRBJ2-3, with 8 positions matching TRBD1. Looked up from germline, CDR1 is LNHNV and CDR2 is YYDKDF (reference sequence). V lost 3 bases, J lost 4 bases, and 0 bases stayed unmatched. This CDR3 region has 13 residues. CDR3 DNA sequence: TGTGCCACCAGCAGGGACAGGGCAGATACGCAGTATTTT. It specifies CATSRDRADTQYF. The variable domain in full, with the rest retrieved from reference TRBV15 and TRBJ2-3, is DAMVIQNPRYQVTQFGKPVTLSCSQTLNHNVMYWYQQKSSQAPKLLFHYYDKDFNNEADTPDNFQSRRPNTSFCFLDIRSPGLGDTAMYLCATSRDRADTQYFGPGTRLTVL.

This chain connects TRBV4-1 to TRBJ2-2, with D perhaps TRBD2 (5 bases). Trimming cost V 2 bases and J 5 bases, with 12 bases left between them. Looked up from germline, CDR1 is MGHRA and CDR2 is YSYEKL. The CDR3 has 15 residues. For the CDR3, the DNA is TGCGCCAGCAGCCAAAGGGAGCCTAGGACCGGGGAGCTGTTTTTT. It encodes CASSQREPRTGELFF.

The chain has TRBV20-1 and TRBJ2-1; no clear D. The CDR3 is 11 amino acids. Trimming cost V 3 bases and J 3 bases, with 3 bases left between them. CDR1 and CDR2 (germline): DFQATT, SNEGSKA (reference sequence). DNA of the CDR3: TGCAGTGCTAGTCACTACAATGAGCAGTTCTTC. Protein product: CSASHYNEQFF.

The chain is built from TRBV6-9 and TRBJ1-1; no clear D gene. This CDR3 is built from 14 residues. From germline, CDR1 is MNHGY and CDR2 SVAAGI. Trimming removed 2 bases from V and 2 bases from J, with 9 bases in between. The CDR3 here is CASSYGRHNTEAFF. CDR3 in DNA: TGTGCCAGCAGTTATGGCCGACACAACACTGAAGCTTTCTTT.

The chain uses TRBV27 and TRBJ1-2, with 9 bases that match TRBD1. J lost 4 bases, V lost 3 bases, and 6 bases had no gene match. Germline V gene lookup returns CDR1 MNHEY and CDR2 SMNVEV (reference sequence). This CDR3 is 15 amino acids long. CDR3 bases: TGTGCCAGCAGTTTTCGGGACAGGGTGGGCTATGGCTACACCTTC. This encodes CASSFRDRVGYGYTF.

V and J are TRBV18 and TRBJ1-1; D is undetermined. Per germline, CDR1 KGHSH and CDR2 LQKENI. The CDR3 consists of 14 residues. The ends were cut back, 6 bases at V and 0 bases at J, with 11 bases in the middle. The CDR3 DNA reads as TGTGCCAGCTCCCTCCTGGAGTTGAACACTGAAGCTTTCTTT. Residues: CASSLLELNTEAFF.

In DNA form, the CDR3 reads TGTGCCAGCAGTTACAGGGGGGTCAAGACCCAGTACTTC. As protein: CASSYRGVKTQYF. The genes are TRBV28 and TRBJ2-5, with 8 nucleotides matching TRBD1. CDR3 length: 13 amino acids. Germline V gene lookup returns CDR1 MDHEN and CDR2 SYDVKM. The junction had 4 bases not matched to a gene; V was cut back by 4 bases and J by 6 bases.

The chain combines TRBV5-1 with TRBJ2-2; 8 positions agree with TRBD2. The V segment lost 3 bases and the J segment 7 bases; nucleotides outside the gene matches: 11. Per germline, CDR1 SGHRS and CDR2 YFSETQ. The CDR3 runs to 16 residues. CDR3 in amino acids: CASSSKLAGLGGELFF. The CDR3 coding sequence is TGCGCCAGCAGCTCCAAGTTAGCGGGATTGGGCGGGGAGCTGTTTTTT.

The chain carries TRBV6-5 and TRBJ2-3, with 11 bases aligning to TRBD2. The V gene end was trimmed by 6 bases and the J gene end by 3 bases; junction bases not matched to a gene: 5. The CDR3 consists of 15 residues. Germline values: CDR1 MNHEY, CDR2 SVGAGI. Here the CDR3 reads CASSVAGGPTDTQYF. Here the CDR3 DNA reads TGTGCCAGCAGCGTAGCGGGAGGGCCGACAGATACGCAGTATTTT.

The rearrangement uses TRBV7-6 and TRBJ2-1; D possibly uses TRBD1 or TRBD2 (6 bases each). Between the trimmed V and J ends, which lost 4 bases and 10 bases, there was a span of 32 bases. This CDR3 has 19 amino acids. Germline assignment: CDR1 SGHVS and CDR2 FNYEAQ. The CDR3, as DNA: TGTGCCAGCAGCTCCTATCGTGTCATTACTAGGGGGAGGAAAGGCGAGCAGTTCTTC. Its translation is CASSSYRVITRGRKGEQFF.